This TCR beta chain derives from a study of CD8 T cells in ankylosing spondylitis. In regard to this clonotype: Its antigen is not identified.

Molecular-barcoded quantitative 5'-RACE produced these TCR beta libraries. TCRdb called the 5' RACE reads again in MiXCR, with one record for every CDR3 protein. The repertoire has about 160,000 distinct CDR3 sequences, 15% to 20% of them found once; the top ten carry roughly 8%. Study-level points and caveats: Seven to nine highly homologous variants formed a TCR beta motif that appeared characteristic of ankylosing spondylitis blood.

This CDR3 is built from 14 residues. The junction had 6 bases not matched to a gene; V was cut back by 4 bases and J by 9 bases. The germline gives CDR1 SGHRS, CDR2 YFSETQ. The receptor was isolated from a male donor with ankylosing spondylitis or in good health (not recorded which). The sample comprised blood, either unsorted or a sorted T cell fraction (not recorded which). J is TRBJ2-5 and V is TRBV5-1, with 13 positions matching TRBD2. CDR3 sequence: CASSTGLAGESQYF. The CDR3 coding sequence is TGCGCCAGCAGCACCGGACTAGCGGGGGAATCCCAGTACTTC.